This TCR beta chain came from a study of T cell responses to AZD1222 COVID-19 vaccine. Study-wide findings and caveats: Epitopes outside B.1.351 and B.1.1.7 mutated regions reportedly drew nearly half of spike TCRs.

Only in-frame clones appear in the TCRdb table, and some are missing; sequencing was by immunoSEQ multiplex PCR. This table has around 120,000 clones, around 93% appearing once. About this clone itself: As yet, its antigen is unknown. The sample has other DNA sequences that encode this CDR3 too.

V shed 2 bases and J shed 7 bases, with 6 bases lying between them. Looked up from germline, CDR1 is LNHDA and CDR2 is SQIVND (reference sequence). The CDR3 spans 13 residues. Material: peripheral blood, obtained 28 days after the second AZD1222 dose. This TCR derives from an adult who received the AZD1222 COVID-19 vaccine. The chain links TRBV19 to TRBJ1-6, with D unresolved. In DNA, the CDR3 is TGTGCCAGTAGTATATCAGCGAATTCACCCCTCCACTTT. This codes for CASSISANSPLHF.